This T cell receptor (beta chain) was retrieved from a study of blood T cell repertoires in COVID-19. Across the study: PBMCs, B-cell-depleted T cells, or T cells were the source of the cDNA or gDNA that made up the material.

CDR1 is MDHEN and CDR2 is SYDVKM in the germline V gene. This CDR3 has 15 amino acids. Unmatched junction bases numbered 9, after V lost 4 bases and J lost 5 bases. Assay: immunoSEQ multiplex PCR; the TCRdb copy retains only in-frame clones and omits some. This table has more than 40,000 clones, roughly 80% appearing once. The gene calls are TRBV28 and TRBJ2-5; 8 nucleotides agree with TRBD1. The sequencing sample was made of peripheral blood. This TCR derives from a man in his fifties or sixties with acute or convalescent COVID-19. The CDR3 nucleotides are TGTGCCAGCAGTTGGACAGGGATTCAGGTGGAGACCCAGTACTTC. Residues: CASSWTGIQVETQYF.